Listed below are T cell receptor beta chains from one sample, sequenced in a study of shared clonotypes between healthy human individuals. The data were produced by immunoSEQ multiplex PCR, yet TCRdb's version contains in-frame clones alone and is incomplete. The data hold some 2,100,000 clones, with around 93% observed a single time. The sample consisted of naive CD8+ T cells from PBMCs. These receptors originate from a man aged 18 to 30 in good health. Some clones in this sample may be carry-over from other donors' samples. The CDR3 runs from the conserved cysteine through the conserved F or W.

CDR3aa: CASSSSTGTGWVNTEAFF
v_gene: TRBV5-1

CDR3aa: CASSSGLAGAREQYF
v_gene: TRBV4-1

CDR3aa: CASRGLQGAPGYTF
v_gene: TRBV2

CDR3aa: CAGGSPAEQYF
v_gene: TRBV6-6

CDR3aa: CASSGGQGYYGYTF
v_gene: TRBV25-1

CDR3aa: CATSRASAGGIYGYTF
v_gene: TRBV15

CDR3aa: CASSSGQGYQPQHF
v_gene: TRBV5-8

CDR3aa: CASSPRQGYEQYF
v_gene: TRBV27

CDR3aa: CASSLDRGRAETQYF
v_gene: TRBV27

CDR3aa: CASSVEASGIHEQFF
v_gene: TRBV9

CDR3aa: CASSPTGTGRIEQFF
v_gene: TRBV27

CDR3aa: CVRSLPPSLLSSGNTIYF
v_gene: TRBV7-5

CDR3aa: CASSFGPGGYEQYF
v_gene: TRBV27

CDR3aa: CAISEEGERTYEQYF
v_gene: TRBV10-3

CDR3aa: CASSWGQGNQPQHF
v_gene: TRBV9

CDR3aa: CASRYRGQGNTEAFF
v_gene: TRBV21-1

CDR3aa: CASSPGSGSRHEQFF
v_gene: TRBV5-4

CDR3aa: CASSFGRTEAFF
v_gene: TRBV7-9

CDR3aa: CASSPGQGTSNQPQHF
v_gene: TRBV27

CDR3aa: CASSQKGSGGYEQYF
v_gene: TRBV27

CDR3aa: CASSDQAGVVWNEQFF
v_gene: TRBV27

CDR3aa: CASSVGHPPEGNTIYF
v_gene: TRBV9

CDR3aa: CASSLSLAANNEQFF
v_gene: TRBV28

CDR3aa: CASSLAWVVTGVETDTQYF
v_gene: TRBV11-1

CDR3aa: CASSPRPSSYNEQFF
v_gene: TRBV19

CDR3aa: CASSPGQARHNSNQPQHF
v_gene: TRBV4-1

CDR3aa: CSVEGDQGLRGVQYF
v_gene: TRBV29-1

CDR3aa: CASSIREETLTEAFF
v_gene: TRBV19